Listed below are T cell receptor beta chains from one sample, sequenced in a study of patients and donors after allogeneic stem cell transplantation. One entry per CDR3 protein, called by TCRdb with MiXCR from the RT-PCR reads. The table has 800,000 to 1,000,000 distinct CDR3 sequences, roughly 18% seen once; the top ten hold roughly 6%. Source material: blood, either unsorted or a sorted T cell fraction (not recorded which). The receptors stem from a human donor who was either an allogeneic HSCT recipient or a stem cell or donor lymphocyte infusion donor (not recorded which). It is not recorded whose cells these are; they may come from a transplant donor. Each CDR3 is given with its conserved first and last residue. D genes are given only for firm matches. For some rows the clone size is stated as once, few or many, or as a class when expanded; others skip it.

D gene,V gene,clone size,J gene,CDR3 DNA,CDR3 protein
.,TRBV18,few,TRBJ1-5,TGTGCCAGCTCACCTAAGACAGAATATAGCAATCAGCCCCAGCATTTT,CASSPKTEYSNQPQHF
TRBD1,TRBV13,many,TRBJ1-2,TGTGCCAGCAGCTCGAGACAGGGGGGTGGCTACACCTTC,CASSSRQGGGYTF
.,TRBV19,.,TRBJ2-1,TGTGCCAGTAGTATAAGCGGGTTTACTGATGAGCAGTTCTTC,CASSISGFTDEQFF
.,TRBV7-9,few,TRBJ2-3,TGTGCCAGCAGCTTAAGGCGGGGCGGGTCAGATACGCAGTATTTT,CASSLRRGGSDTQYF
.,TRBV7-9,.,TRBJ2-7,TGTGCCAGCAGCTTAGTCGGCGGGACGGACACCTACGAGCAGTACTTC,CASSLVGGTDTYEQYF
TRBD2,TRBV9,.,TRBJ2-1,TGTGCCAGCAGCGTTACGAGCGGGAGATTTGGCAATGAGCAGTTCTTC,CASSVTSGRFGNEQFF
.,TRBV12-3/TRBV12-4,many,TRBJ2-6,TGTGCCAGCAGTTTCAGCTCTGGGGCCAACGTCCTGACTTTC,CASSFSSGANVLTF
TRBD1,TRBV27,.,TRBJ2-2,TGTGCCAGCAGTTGGGGTGAACAGGGGGCGAGCACCGGGGAGCTGTTTTTT,CASSWGEQGASTGELFF
.,TRBV20-1,.,TRBJ1-5,TGCAGTGCTAGTGGGCGAAATCAGCCCCAGCATTTT,CSASGRNQPQHF
.,TRBV20-1,few,TRBJ2-3,TGCAGTGCTAGAGATCGGGGATTTCTAGATACGCAGTATTTT,CSARDRGFLDTQYF
.,TRBV20-1,.,TRBJ2-7,TGCAGTGCTAGCGGCCAGACAGTTTCCTACGAGCAGTACTTC,CSASGQTVSYEQYF
.,TRBV9,.,TRBJ2-7,TGTGCCAGCAGCGATAGCCCGGGTGAGCAGTACTTC,CASSDSPGEQYF
.,TRBV20-1,.,TRBJ2-3,TGCAGTGCTAGACCAGGTGGAGTAAAATTCACAGATACGCAGTATTTT,CSARPGGVKFTDTQYF
.,TRBV27,many,TRBJ2-7,TGTGCCAGCAGTTACGGGCCCTACGAGCAGTACTTC,CASSYGPYEQYF